The TCR beta chain under discussion was sequenced for a study of shared clonotypes between healthy human individuals. Study context: A donor's plate count was three for CD4 naive and three for CD4 memory; CD8 naive had two and CD8 memory one. Study-level results: Sequencing depth was expected to affect clonotype sharing among donors.

Assay: immunoSEQ multiplex PCR; the TCRdb copy retains only in-frame clones and omits some. The repertoire holds approximately 2.1 million clones, with 85% to 95% as singletons. The CDR3 has 13 amino acids. V lost 5 bases, J lost 6 bases, and 12 bases lay in between. The germline gives CDR1 MDHEN, CDR2 SYDVKM. A word on this clone: Its cognate antigen is unknown.

This clonotype originated in a man younger than 35 in good health. Some clones in this sample may be carry-over from other donors' samples. The specimen was naive CD4+ T cells from PBMCs. Subset defined: CD45RA+ positively selected. The chain combines TRBV28 with TRBJ2-3; no definite D call. The CDR3 protein is CASSLPPRDTQYF. CDR3 nucleotides: TGTGCCAGCAGTCTTCCCCCCCGCGATACGCAGTATTTT.